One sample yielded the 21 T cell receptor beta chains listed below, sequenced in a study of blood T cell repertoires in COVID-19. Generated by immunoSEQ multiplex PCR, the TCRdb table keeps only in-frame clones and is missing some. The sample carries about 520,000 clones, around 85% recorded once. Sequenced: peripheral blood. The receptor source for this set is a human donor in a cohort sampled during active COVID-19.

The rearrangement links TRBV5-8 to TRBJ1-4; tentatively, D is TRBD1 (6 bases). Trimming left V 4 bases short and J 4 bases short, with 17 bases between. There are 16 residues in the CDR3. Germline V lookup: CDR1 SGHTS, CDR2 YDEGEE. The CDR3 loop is CASSHTGLLRNEKLFF. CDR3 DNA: TGTGCCAGCAGCCACACAGGGCTACTACGTAATGAAAAACTGTTTTTT. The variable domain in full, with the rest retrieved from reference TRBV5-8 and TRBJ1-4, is EAGVTQSPTHLIKTRGQQATLRCSPISGHTSVYWYQQALGLGLQFLLWYDEGEERNRGNFPPRFSGRQFPNYSSELNVNALELEDSALYLCASSHTGLLRNEKLFFGSGTQLSVL.

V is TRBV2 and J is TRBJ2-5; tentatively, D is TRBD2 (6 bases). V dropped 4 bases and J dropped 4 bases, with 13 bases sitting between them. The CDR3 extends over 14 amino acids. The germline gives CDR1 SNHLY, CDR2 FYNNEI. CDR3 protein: CASSGRGLGETQYF. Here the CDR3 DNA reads TGTGCCAGCAGTGGGAGGGGCTTGGGAGAGACCCAGTACTTC.

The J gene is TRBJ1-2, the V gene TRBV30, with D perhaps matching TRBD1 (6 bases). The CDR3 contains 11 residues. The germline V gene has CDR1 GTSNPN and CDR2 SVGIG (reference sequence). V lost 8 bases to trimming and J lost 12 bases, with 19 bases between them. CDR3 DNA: TGTGCCGCCATCGGGGGGCTTTCTCACACCTTC. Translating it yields CAAIGGLSHTF.

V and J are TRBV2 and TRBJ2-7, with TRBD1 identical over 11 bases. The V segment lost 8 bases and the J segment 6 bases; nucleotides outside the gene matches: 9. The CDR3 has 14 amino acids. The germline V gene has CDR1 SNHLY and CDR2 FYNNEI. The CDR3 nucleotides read TGTGCCAGCGCTGGGACAGGGGGATTCCGCGAGCAGTACTTC. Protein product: CASAGTGGFREQYF.

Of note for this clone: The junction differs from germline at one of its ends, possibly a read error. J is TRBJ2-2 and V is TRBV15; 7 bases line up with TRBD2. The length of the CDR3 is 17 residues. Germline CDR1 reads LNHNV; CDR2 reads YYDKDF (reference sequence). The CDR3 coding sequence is TGTGCCACCAGGAGAGAGAGCGCGAGGGAGGGCCACGGGGAGCTGTTTTTT. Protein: CATRRESAREGHGELFF.

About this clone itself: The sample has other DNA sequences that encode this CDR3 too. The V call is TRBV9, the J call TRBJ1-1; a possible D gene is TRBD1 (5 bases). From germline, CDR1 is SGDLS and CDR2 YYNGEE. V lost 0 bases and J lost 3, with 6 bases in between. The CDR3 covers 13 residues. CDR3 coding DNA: TGTGCCAGCAGCGTAGGGGGGGACACTGAAGCTTTCTTT. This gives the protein CASSVGGDTEAFF.

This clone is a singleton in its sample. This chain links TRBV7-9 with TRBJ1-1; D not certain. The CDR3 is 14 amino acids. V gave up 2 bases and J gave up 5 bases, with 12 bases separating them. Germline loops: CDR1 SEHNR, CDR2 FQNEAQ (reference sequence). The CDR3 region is CASSLLEGMTEAFF. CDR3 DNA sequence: TGTGCCAGCAGCTTATTGGAGGGCATGACTGAAGCTTTCTTT.

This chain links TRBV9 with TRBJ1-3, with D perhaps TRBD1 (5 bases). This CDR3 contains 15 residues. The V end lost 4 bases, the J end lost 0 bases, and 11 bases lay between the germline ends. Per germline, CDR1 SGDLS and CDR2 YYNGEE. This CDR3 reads CASSTTVSSGNTIYF. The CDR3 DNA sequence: TGTGCCAGCAGCACGACAGTTAGCTCTGGAAACACCATATATTTT. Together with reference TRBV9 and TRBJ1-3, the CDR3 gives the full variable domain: DSGVTQTPKHLITATGQRVTLRCSPRSGDLSVYWYQQSLDQGLQFLIQYYNGEERAKGNILERFSAQQFPDLHSELNLSSLELGDSALYFCASSTTVSSGNTIYFGEGSWLTVV.

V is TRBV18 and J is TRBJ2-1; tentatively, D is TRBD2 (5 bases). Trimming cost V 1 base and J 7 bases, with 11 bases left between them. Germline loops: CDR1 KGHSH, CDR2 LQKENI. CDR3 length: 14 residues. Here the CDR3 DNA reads TGTGCCAGCTCACCACTAGGAGGTAGAAATGAGCAGTTCTTC. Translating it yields CASSPLGGRNEQFF.

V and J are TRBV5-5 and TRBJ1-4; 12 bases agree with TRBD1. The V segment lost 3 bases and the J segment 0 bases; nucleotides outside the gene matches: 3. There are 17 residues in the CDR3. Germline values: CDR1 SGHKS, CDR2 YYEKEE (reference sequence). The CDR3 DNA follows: TGTGCCAGCAGCTCGGGACAGGGGGCTGCAACTAATGAAAAACTGTTTTTT. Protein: CASSSGQGAATNEKLFF.

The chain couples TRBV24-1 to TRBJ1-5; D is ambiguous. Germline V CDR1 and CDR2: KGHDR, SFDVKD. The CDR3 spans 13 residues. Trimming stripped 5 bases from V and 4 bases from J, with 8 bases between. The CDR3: CATSGADNQPQHF. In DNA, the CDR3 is TGTGCCACCAGTGGGGCAGATAATCAGCCCCAGCATTTT.

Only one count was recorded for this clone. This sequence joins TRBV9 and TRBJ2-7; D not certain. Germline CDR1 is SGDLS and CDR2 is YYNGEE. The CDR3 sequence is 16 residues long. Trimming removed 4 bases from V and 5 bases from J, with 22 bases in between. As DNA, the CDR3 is TGTGCCAGCAGCCATACCAGGATAGGCCCACCGGACGAGCAGTACTTC. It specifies CASSHTRIGPPDEQYF.

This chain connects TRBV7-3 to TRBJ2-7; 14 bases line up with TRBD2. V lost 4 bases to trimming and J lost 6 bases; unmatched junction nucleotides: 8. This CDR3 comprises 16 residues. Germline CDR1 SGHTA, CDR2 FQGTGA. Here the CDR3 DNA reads TGTGCCAGCAGCTCCTCGGGACTAGCGGGAGACCCCGAGCAGTACTTC. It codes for CASSSSGLAGDPEQYF.

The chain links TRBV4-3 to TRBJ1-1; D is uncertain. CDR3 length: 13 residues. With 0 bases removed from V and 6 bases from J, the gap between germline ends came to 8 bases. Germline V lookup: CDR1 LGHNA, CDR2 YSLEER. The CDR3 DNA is TGCGCCAGCAGCCAAGATTTTCCTGCTGAAGCTTTCTTT. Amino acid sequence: CASSQDFPAEAFF.

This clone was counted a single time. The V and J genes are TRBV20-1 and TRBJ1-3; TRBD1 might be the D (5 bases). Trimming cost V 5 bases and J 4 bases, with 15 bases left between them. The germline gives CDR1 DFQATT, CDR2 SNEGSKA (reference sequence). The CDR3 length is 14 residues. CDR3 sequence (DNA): TGCAGTGCTCGTGAGACAGCCCGAGGAAACACCATATATTTT. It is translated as CSARETARGNTIYF.

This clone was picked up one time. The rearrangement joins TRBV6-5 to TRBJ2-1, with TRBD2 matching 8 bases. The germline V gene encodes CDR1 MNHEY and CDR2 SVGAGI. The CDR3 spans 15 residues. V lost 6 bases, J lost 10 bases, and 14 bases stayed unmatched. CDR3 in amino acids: CASRETSVSTREQFF. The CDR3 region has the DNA TGTGCCAGCAGGGAGACTAGCGTGTCAACTCGGGAGCAGTTCTTC.

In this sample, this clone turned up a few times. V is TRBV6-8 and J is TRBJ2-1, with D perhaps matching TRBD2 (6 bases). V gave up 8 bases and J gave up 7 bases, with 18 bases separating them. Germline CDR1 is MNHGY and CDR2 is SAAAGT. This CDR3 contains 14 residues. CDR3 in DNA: TGTGCCAGCCACGAGACTAGAATAGGAAATGAGCAGTTCTTC. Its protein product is CASHETRIGNEQFF.

Written as DNA, the CDR3 is TGTGCCAGCTCACCTCTCAAGTATGGGACAGAAGGCTACAATGAGCAGTTCTTC. This translates into CASSPLKYGTEGYNEQFF. The rearrangement uses TRBV18 and TRBJ2-1; 7 bases are shared with TRBD1. CDR3 size: 18 residues. Trimming removed 3 bases from V and 3 bases from J; junction bases left unmatched: 14. CDR1 KGHSH and CDR2 LQKENI come from the germline V gene.

Here the CDR3 DNA reads TGTGCCAGCAGCTCCCCGGGACTGTCGGAGGATGAGCAGTTCTTC. This gives the protein CASSSPGLSEDEQFF. The chain is built from TRBV7-3 and TRBJ2-1, with D perhaps matching TRBD2 (6 bases). Trimming pared 4 bases from V and 8 bases from J, leaving 18 bases between. The CDR3 extends over 15 amino acids. From germline, CDR1 is SGHTA and CDR2 FQGTGA.

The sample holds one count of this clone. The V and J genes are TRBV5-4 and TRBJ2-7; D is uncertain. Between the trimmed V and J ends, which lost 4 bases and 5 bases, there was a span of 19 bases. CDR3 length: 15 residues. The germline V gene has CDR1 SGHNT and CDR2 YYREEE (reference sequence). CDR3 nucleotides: TGTGCCAGCAGCCCACGATTGAATGCTCGGGACGAGCAGTACTTC. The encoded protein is CASSPRLNARDEQYF.

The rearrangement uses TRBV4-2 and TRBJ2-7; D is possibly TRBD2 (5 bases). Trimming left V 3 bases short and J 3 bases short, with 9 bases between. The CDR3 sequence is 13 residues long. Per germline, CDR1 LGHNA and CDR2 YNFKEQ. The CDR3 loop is CASSHRADYEQYF. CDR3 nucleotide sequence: TGTGCCAGCAGCCATAGAGCGGACTACGAGCAGTACTTC.